Each of the 27 T cell receptor beta chains below was sequenced from the same sample in a study of PD-1 blockade in classical Hodgkin lymphoma. Generated by immunoSEQ multiplex PCR, the TCRdb table keeps only in-frame clones and is missing some. The table shows fewer than 20,000 clones, with about 80% occurring only once. Every patient relapsed after autologous stem cell transplantation, and brentuximab vedotin exposure varied. The material was peripheral blood mononuclear cells (PBMCs), obtained at baseline. These receptors originate from a human donor with classical Hodgkin lymphoma.

This chain links TRBV5-1 with TRBJ1-1; possibly TRBD1 for D (5 bases). The CDR3 is made up of 16 amino acids. In germline, CDR1 is SGHRS, CDR2 YFSETQ. V lost 6 bases and J lost 6, with 24 bases in between. CDR3 sequence reads: CASTNSPDSLRPEAFF. The CDR3 region has the DNA TGCGCCAGCACCAATTCGCCCGACAGCTTGCGCCCTGAAGCTTTCTTT.

This clone was counted once. This chain connects TRBV5-8 to TRBJ2-7; unclear D gene. V dropped 0 bases and J dropped 2 bases, with 6 bases sitting between them. The CDR3 is made up of 13 amino acids. CDR1 and CDR2 from the germline V gene are SGHTS and YDEGEE. As DNA, the CDR3 is TGTGCCAGCAGCTTGGGGAAAACCTACGAGCAGTACTTC. It encodes CASSLGKTYEQYF.

This clone was picked up a small number of times. The rearrangement joins TRBV7-2 to TRBJ2-1; 8 nucleotides agree with TRBD2. The V segment lost 5 bases and the J segment 3 bases; nucleotides outside the gene matches: 15. Germline V gene data show CDR1 as SGHTA and CDR2 as FQGNSA. The CDR3 consists of 18 residues. The DNA for the CDR3 is TGTGCCAGCAGCCTAGAACTACTAGCGGTAGAGGGCTACAATGAGCAGTTCTTC. This codes for CASSLELLAVEGYNEQFF.

This chain joins TRBV4-3 and TRBJ2-1, with D possibly TRBD2 on 5 matching bases. Germline-derived CDR1 and CDR2 are LGHNA and YSLEER. Trimming took 1 base from V and 4 from J, leaving 8 bases between them. The CDR3 runs to 14 residues. The CDR3 spells CASSQGTSYNEQFF. The CDR3 bases are TGCGCCAGCAGCCAAGGAACTAGTTACAATGAGCAGTTCTTC.

This sequence joins TRBV19 and TRBJ2-7; D is possibly TRBD1 (6 bases). V was clipped by 8 bases and J by 3 bases, with 17 bases between them. CDR1 is LNHDA, CDR2 SQIVND, per germline (reference sequence). The length of the CDR3 is 14 residues. The CDR3 region is CASRRQGGLYEQYF. Written as DNA, the CDR3 is TGTGCCAGTCGGAGACAAGGGGGTCTCTACGAGCAGTACTTC.

The genes are TRBV6-6 and TRBJ1-4, with D perhaps matching TRBD1 (5 bases). CDR1 is MNHNY, CDR2 SVGAGI, per germline (reference sequence). V dropped 2 bases and J dropped 3 bases, with 13 bases sitting between them. The CDR3 spans 16 residues. CDR3 sequence reads: CASSYPTGLANEKLFF. In nucleotides, the CDR3 is TGTGCCAGCAGTTACCCTACGGGACTCGCTAATGAAAAACTGTTTTTT.

This clone was seen more than once but under ten times. The chain is built from TRBV7-2 and TRBJ1-1, with 7 bases lining up with TRBD1. CDR3 length equals 15 residues. Germline V gene lookup returns CDR1 SGHTA and CDR2 FQGNSA. The J segment lost 4 bases and the V segment lost 2 bases, leaving 7 bases of the junction unmatched. DNA for the CDR3: TGTGCCAGCAGCTTATTGGCCGGACAGGTCACTGAAGCTTTCTTT. Protein product: CASSLLAGQVTEAFF.

The rearrangement joins TRBV14 to TRBJ2-7; no reliable D call. The germline V gene has CDR1 SGHDN and CDR2 FVKESK. The CDR3 has 8 amino acids. The V and J ends lost 3 bases and 10 bases respectively, with 1 base between them. The CDR3 DNA is TGTGCCAGCAGCCATCAGTACTTC. This codes for CASSHQYF.

V is TRBV5-4 and J is TRBJ2-3; weak D call: TRBD2 (7 bases). Trimming cost V 4 bases and J 3 bases, with 9 bases left between them. The germline V gene has CDR1 SGHNT and CDR2 YYREEE (reference sequence). The CDR3 extends over 13 amino acids. The DNA of the CDR3 is TGTGCCAGCAGCAGGGGGGGAACAGATACGCAGTATTTT. It yields the protein CASSRGGTDTQYF. Full variable domain (missing parts from reference TRBV5-4 and TRBJ2-3): ETGVTQSPTHLIKTRGQQVTLRCSSQSGHNTVSWYQQALGQGPQFIFQYYREEENGRGNFPPRFSGLQFPNYSSELNVNALELDDSALYLCASSRGGTDTQYFGPGTRLTVL.

The chain uses TRBV7-3 and TRBJ2-2; TRBD1 or TRBD2 may be the D gene (5 bases each). Germline V gene sequence: CDR1 SGHTA, CDR2 FQGTGA. V lost 6 bases and J lost 6, with 14 bases in between. The CDR3 loop spans 14 amino acids. The CDR3 here is CASRPSGPSGELFF. CDR3 nucleotide sequence: TGTGCCAGCAGGCCCTCGGGGCCCTCCGGGGAGCTGTTTTTT.

The chain employs TRBV28 and TRBJ2-1, with 8 bases identical to TRBD2. Germline lookup yields CDR1 MDHEN and CDR2 SYDVKM. The CDR3 sequence is 13 residues long. Trimming removed 8 bases from V and 10 bases from J; junction bases left unmatched: 10. CDR3: CASGRGRLSEQFF. In DNA, the CDR3 is TGTGCCAGCGGCCGCGGGAGGTTGTCGGAGCAGTTCTTC.

The V gene is TRBV4-2, the J gene TRBJ2-5; D gene unclear. This CDR3 spans 15 amino acids. The germline V gene encodes CDR1 LGHNA and CDR2 YNFKEQ. V was clipped by 0 bases and J by 3 bases, with 11 bases between them. The CDR3 nucleotides read TGTGCCAGCAGCCAAGAGGATCGTGACGAAGAGACCCAGTACTTC. This sequence encodes CASSQEDRDEETQYF.

CDR3 region: CASSQDRATTTDEQFF. The CDR3 DNA sequence: TGTGCCAGCAGCCAAGATCGGGCTACCACCACCGATGAGCAGTTCTTC. J is TRBJ2-1 and V is TRBV4-2; unclear D gene. V gave up 0 bases and J gave up 8 bases, with 17 bases separating them. Germline V gene data show CDR1 as LGHNA and CDR2 as YNFKEQ. The CDR3 totals 16 residues.

This clone was recorded only once. The gene calls are TRBV6-1 and TRBJ2-7; TRBD2 agrees at 10 bases. The CDR3 covers 15 residues. Germline V lookup: CDR1 MNHNS, CDR2 SASEGT. Trimming cost V 3 bases and J 6 bases; bases outside gene matches: 8. The CDR3 nucleotides read TGTGCCAGCAGTGAGGTTAGCGGGAGGATTCGCGAGCAGTACTTC. Its protein is CASSEVSGRIREQYF.

The rearrangement links TRBV28 to TRBJ1-5; D gene uncertain. The CDR3 has 14 residues. The V end was cut by 9 bases, the J end by 4 bases, with 16 bases between. The germline CDR1 and CDR2 sequences are MDHEN and SYDVKM. The CDR3 coding sequence is TGTGCCAGTTATTCAGGCTGGGTAAATCAGCCCCAGCATTTT. Translation: CASYSGWVNQPQHF.

This clone was counted between two and nine times. The chain is built from TRBV6-6 and TRBJ1-6, with TRBD1 as a possible D gene (5 bases). The V gene lost 2 bases and the J gene lost 9 bases, with 11 bases spanning the gap. The V gene's germline CDR1 is MNHNY and CDR2 SVGAGI (reference sequence). The CDR3 consists of 14 residues. The CDR3 coding sequence is TGTGCCAGCAGTTACCTCGATAGGGGTTCACCCCTCCACTTT. It is translated as CASSYLDRGSPLHF.

The rearrangement links TRBV27 to TRBJ1-2; possible D gene TRBD1, 6 bases. V lost 5 bases, J lost 4 bases, and 11 bases lay in between. Germline values: CDR1 MNHEY, CDR2 SMNVEV (reference sequence). The CDR3 runs 13 residues. The CDR3 reads CASSIRGTYGYTF. Written as DNA, the CDR3 is TGTGCCAGCAGTATCAGGGGCACCTATGGCTACACCTTC.

This chain links TRBV7-9 with TRBJ1-3; perhaps TRBD1 as D (6 bases). Germline assignment: CDR1 SEHNR and CDR2 FQNEAQ (reference sequence). This CDR3 has 17 residues. Trimming took 3 bases from V and 1 from J, leaving 16 bases between them. The CDR3 reads CASSLSSWGASGNTIYF. The CDR3 DNA follows: TGTGCCAGCAGCTTGAGCTCGTGGGGGGCGTCTGGAAACACCATATATTTT.

J is TRBJ2-1 and V is TRBV7-3; 9 bases agree with TRBD2. V shed 6 bases, J shed 0 bases, and the junction held 15 bases outside the gene matches. The CDR3 is 19 amino acids. Germline values: CDR1 SGHTA, CDR2 FQGTGA. The CDR3: CASRGTSRNPVSSYNEQFF. The CDR3 DNA reads as TGTGCCAGCAGGGGGACTAGCCGTAATCCAGTGAGCTCCTACAATGAGCAGTTCTTC.

The gene calls are TRBV29-1 and TRBJ2-7; D perhaps matches TRBD2 (5 bases). Deletions cut 4 bases from V and 2 bases from J, with 6 bases between. Germline V gene lookup returns CDR1 SQVTM and CDR2 ANQGSEA. The CDR3 consists of 11 residues. DNA for the CDR3: TGCAGCGTTGCCGGGACCTACGAGCAGTACTTC. Translation gives CSVAGTYEQYF.

The rearrangement links TRBV6-5 to TRBJ1-1; D might be TRBD1 (5 bases). The CDR3 length is 12 residues. Germline V gene data show CDR1 as MNHEY and CDR2 as SVGAGI. The ends were cut back, 7 bases at V and 7 bases at J, with 13 bases in the middle. The CDR3 coding sequence is TGTGCCAGCACCGACGACGGGGGTGAAGCTTTCTTT. Protein product: CASTDDGGEAFF.

The chain joins TRBV19 to TRBJ2-3, with TRBD1 matching over 8 bases. J was trimmed by 0 bases and V by 2 bases; bases with no gene match: 4. This CDR3 region has 16 residues. CDR1 is LNHDA, CDR2 SQIVND, per germline (reference sequence). This chain's CDR3 is CASSIRRTGSTDTQYF. In DNA form, the CDR3 reads TGTGCCAGTAGTATACGGCGGACAGGGAGCACAGATACGCAGTATTTT.

The chain recombines TRBV19 with TRBJ2-6, with a weak D call TRBD2 (5 bases). The germline CDR1 and CDR2 sequences are LNHDA and SQIVND (reference sequence). This CDR3 has 15 residues. Between the trimmed V and J ends, which lost 6 bases and 2 bases, there was a span of 11 bases. CDR3 sequence reads: CASSGLAPGANVLTF. The CDR3 DNA sequence: TGTGCCAGTAGCGGACTCGCTCCTGGGGCCAACGTCCTGACTTTC.

This CDR3 reads CASSRSWGILFQETQYF. The CDR3 DNA follows: TGTGCCAGCAGTCGATCGTGGGGTATACTTTTCCAAGAGACCCAGTACTTC. This chain links TRBV27 with TRBJ2-5; D gene unclear. The V end was cut by 5 bases, the J end by 1 base, with 20 bases between. This CDR3 contains 17 residues. Germline assignment: CDR1 MNHEY and CDR2 SMNVEV (reference sequence).

The J gene is TRBJ1-2, the V gene TRBV12-2. TRBV12-2 is a listed pseudogene. The CDR3 consists of 16 residues. The CDR3 DNA sequence: TGTGCAAGTCGCTTAGCCCCTAGATTCCCCGTCTATGGCTACACCTTC. Its protein product is CASRLAPRFPVYGYTF.

The chain joins TRBV1 to TRBJ2-1; the table assigns TRBD1, which was not confirmed against the DNA. TRBV1 is a pseudogene segment. The CDR3 is 12 residues long. The CDR3 sequence is CTSSRGFNEQFF. The CDR3, as DNA: TGCACCAGCAGCCGTGGCTTCAATGAGCAGTTCTTC.

The chain combines TRBV13 with TRBJ2-3; the D gene is possibly TRBD2 (6 bases). V was shortened by 2 bases and J by 1 base, with 10 bases between the two germline ends. The CDR3 contains 15 residues. Germline V gene lookup returns CDR1 PRHDT and CDR2 FYEKMQ (reference sequence). The CDR3 coding sequence is TGTGCCAGCAGCTTACTTGGGGAGGGCACAGATACGCAGTATTTT. This translates into CASSLLGEGTDTQYF.